The source of this T cell receptor (beta chain) is a study of T cell clusters in autoimmune cytopenias (dated by TCRdb to between 2017 and 2020). The study in broad terms: A mean age of about 53 years and a median age of 59 years were recorded for the healthy donor controls, of whom 22 of 43 were female. The comparison group for autoimmune hepatitis repertoires was about 20 healthy donors matched for age and sex. TRB and IGH repertoires from peripheral blood were sequenced in autoimmune cytopenia patients at active disease and during treatment follow-up, with healthy, CLL and autoimmune hepatitis controls included alongside. For primary cytopenia, the controls were 25 age-matched healthy donors, and for secondary cytopenia, the controls were around 13 age-matched CLL patients. Per sample, TRB sequencing gave a median depth of around 53,000 reads and a median of around 2,200 distinct TRB clonotypes. The goal of the study was to find out whether patients with autoimmune cytopenia have a disease-specific immune repertoire signature that could be used as a blood-based biomarker. Overall study outcomes, separate from this receptor: TRB repertoire shifts, with less even repertoires observed in secondary cytopenia and CLL, were mostly attributed to lymphoma bias rather than autoimmunity. Healthy donors had almost three times as many exclusive TRB clusters as active autoimmune hepatitis patients, a finding consistent with an autoimmunity-wide signature. The T cell clusters were only ever defined in silico, so experimental validation of their functional role was still needed. In the comparison of secondary cytopenia with CLL, the cluster-lack signature was not observed, apparently because the dominant lymphoma-associated repertoire masked the signature. GLIPH suggested that primary autoimmune cytopenia patients lacked physiological T cell clusters: 55 or so clusters were exclusive to healthy donors versus roughly 15 exclusive to patients.

For each sample, TRB amplification used about 240 ng of peripheral blood genomic DNA, equal to around 39,000 genome equivalents. On this clonotype itself: Which antigen it targets is not known.

TRB rearrangements were amplified by multiplex PCR following a touch-down protocol, with the TRB-A and TRB-B primer pools mixed in one tube. Illumina adapters and sample indices were added to the amplicons through two consecutive PCR reactions performed with Phusion HS II polymerase. After gel purification with the NucleoSpin Gel and PCR Clean-up kit, the amplicons were quantified by Qubit and checked for quality on an Agilent 2100 Bioanalyzer. Sequencing of the libraries was done on an Illumina MiSeq with paired-end, single-indexed, 600-cycle runs. Regarding the original processing steps: MiXCR version 2.1.12, together with the default MiXCR reference library, was used to align and assemble the TRB reads. A clone was defined by each unique CDR3 nucleotide sequence, and the analysis included only productive sequences supported by at least two reads. Repertoire diversity was assessed with alpha-parameterized diversity profiles (alpha 0 to 5), including the Shannon (alpha 1) and Simpson (alpha 2) indices, which were computed with an R script. Combinatorial TRB VJ usage was calculated with the tcR package and was compared between cohorts by principal component analysis performed with ade4. TCRbeta CDR3s were clustered with GLIPH on cohort pairs matched by age and read depth, and cluster frequencies were compared by Wilcoxon test. Each CDR3 protein sequence appears as one entry after TCRdb reprocessed the reads, and no DNA is included. The V and J calls were not made by the authors but by TCRdb's processing. This sample's table has entries for 9,500 to 14,000 distinct CDR3 sequences. 20% to 25% of the sample is taken by the ten largest.

These data were also reused for a study on T cell repertoires in aging, cancer and after chemotherapy. As that second paper reports: The donors fell into six age groups ranging from 30 or younger to 70 or older, and each group had at least three individuals. Control TCR repertoires from healthy donors were recorded across several months to years, and re-sampling revealed clear clonal overlap. In total, the full dataset held several million TCR reads. Compared with age-matched healthy donors, untreated patients with hematological or solid cancers had significantly lower TCR diversity and higher clonality in blood. Declining TCR diversity with age in healthy donors was mainly explained by loss of richness; in cancer patients, loss of evenness also contributed. In both cancer cohorts, median generation probability rose over the chemotherapy interval, which suggests that the repertoire was reconstituted through rebound thymic output. According to the authors, the repertoire data do not allow conclusions to be drawn about immunological memory after chemotherapy. To look at immunoaging and at how T cells reconstitute after chemotherapy, the study profiled TCR beta repertoires in peripheral blood from both healthy donors and cancer patients. Alongside approximately 97 healthy donors serving as a reference group, the cohort included 200 to 250 cancer patients, of whom roughly 90 had hematological cancers and 120 to 130 had solid cancers. Processing of the TRB sequences was carried out with MiXCR versions 2.12 and 3.0.5. The repertoire metrics were Shannon diversity, evenness, clonality (defined as one minus evenness), and alpha-parameterized diversity profiles covering alpha 0 to 5. Generation probabilities of clones in paired pre- and post-chemotherapy samples were computed with the IGoR algorithm.

Source material: peripheral blood. The sequence was obtained from a human donor in good health.

This receptor has the CDR3 CASSKVDSSSYNEQFF. This chain joins TRBV5-4 to TRBJ2-1. The CDR1 and CDR2 encoded by the germline V gene (reference sequence) are SGHNT and YYREEE. The cysteine opens and the phenylalanine closes a CDR3 of 16 amino acids. No nucleotide data were recorded.